One and the same sample provided the 13 T cell receptor beta chains below, sequenced in a study of blood T cell repertoires in COVID-19. Assay used: immunoSEQ multiplex PCR; TCRdb lists only in-frame clones, some missing. The sample includes about 150,000 clones, 87% of them seen just once. The sample comprised peripheral blood. These receptors originate from a human donor in a cohort sampled during active COVID-19.

V usage is TRBV3-1 (or the pseudogene TRBV3-2) and J usage is TRBJ2-7, with TRBD2 identical over 11 bases. V shed 0 bases, J shed 4 bases, and the junction held 5 bases outside the gene matches. CDR1 is LGHDT and CDR2 is YNNKEL in the germline V gene (reference sequence). The CDR3 contains 16 residues. For the CDR3, the DNA is TGTGCCAGCAGCCAAGACAGGGTAGCGGGAGGGTACGAGCAGTACTTC. Translated, it gives CASSQDRVAGGYEQYF.

The chain links TRBV27 to TRBJ2-7, with D perhaps TRBD1 (5 bases). CDR3 length: 14 amino acids. V was pared by 5 bases and J by 4 bases, with 15 bases between. Germline lookup yields CDR1 MNHEY and CDR2 SMNVEV (reference sequence). In nucleotides, the CDR3 is TGTGCCAGCAGTCCGATGAGGCAGGGTTACGAGCAGTACTTC. As protein: CASSPMRQGYEQYF.

The chain is built from TRBV5-8 and TRBJ2-7; 10 bases line up with TRBD2. Germline CDR1 reads SGHTS; CDR2 reads YDEGEE. This CDR3 comprises 14 residues. The J segment lost 2 bases and the V segment lost 4 bases, leaving 3 bases of the junction unmatched. CDR3 nucleotides: TGTGCCAGCAGCCCTCTAGCGGGAGCCTACGAGCAGTACTTC. This gives the protein CASSPLAGAYEQYF.

The V call is TRBV7-2, the J call TRBJ2-3, with 10 nucleotides matching TRBD2. The CDR3 has 18 residues. Germline trimming cut 1 base from V and 2 bases from J; bases unmatched to any gene: 9. Germline CDR1 SGHTA, CDR2 FQGNSA. The CDR3 nucleotides are TGTGCCAGCAGCTTAGTGGCTAGCGGGGGAACCACCACAGATACGCAGTATTTT. As protein: CASSLVASGGTTTDTQYF.

The rearrangement uses TRBV10-3 and TRBJ2-5; 10 bases line up with TRBD2. This CDR3 region has 14 residues. V lost 8 bases, J lost 0 bases, and 3 bases stayed unmatched. Germline V gene data show CDR1 as ENHRY and CDR2 as SYGVKD. In nucleotides, the CDR3 is TGTGCCATCGCAGCGGGAGGGTACCAAGAGACCCAGTACTTC. Encoded protein: CAIAAGGYQETQYF.

This clone was counted once. The V and J genes are TRBV5-8 and TRBJ1-5; D is unclear. V was trimmed by 2 bases and J by 7 bases, leaving 13 bases between them. This CDR3 region has 14 residues. The V gene's germline CDR1 is SGHTS and CDR2 YDEGEE. This chain's CDR3 is CASSFIRGGQPQHF. In nucleotides, the CDR3 is TGTGCCAGCAGCTTCATCCGGGGAGGCCAGCCCCAGCATTTT.

V usage is TRBV7-8 and J usage is TRBJ2-1; TRBD2 agrees at 7 bases. The CDR3 consists of 14 residues. J gave up 9 bases and V 3 bases, and 8 bases lay outside the gene matches. The germline gives CDR1 SGHVS, CDR2 FQNEAQ. As DNA, the CDR3 is TGTGCCAGCAGCTTCGGGCGGGAGTTTCGTGAGCAGTTCTTC. Amino acids: CASSFGREFREQFF. The whole variable domain, remainder taken from reference TRBV7-8 and TRBJ2-1, is GAGVSQSPRYKVAKRGQDVALRCDPISGHVSLFWYQQALGQGPEFLTYFQNEAQLDKSGLPSDRFFAERPEGSVSTLKIQRTQQEDSAVYLCASSFGREFREQFFGPGTRLTVL.

The J gene is TRBJ2-1, the V gene TRBV5-4, with TRBD2 matching 12 bases. This CDR3 is 15 amino acids long. Trimming at V came to 5 bases and at J to 8 bases, leaving 8 bases not matched to a gene. Germline V gene sequence: CDR1 SGHNT, CDR2 YYREEE (reference sequence). CDR3 residues: CASRTSGGLVDEQFF. Written as DNA, the CDR3 is TGTGCCAGCAGGACTAGCGGGGGACTTGTAGATGAGCAGTTCTTC.

This clone was found once. The CDR3 nucleotides are TGTGCCAGCAGCCACGTAAGCGGTCCCGGCTCCTACGAGCAGTACTTC. Amino acid sequence: CASSHVSGPGSYEQYF. The chain is built from TRBV3-1 (or the pseudogene TRBV3-2) and TRBJ2-7, with D possibly matching TRBD2 (5 bases). Trimming shortened V by 3 bases and J by 0 bases, and 15 bases separated the two germline ends. The V gene's germline CDR1 is LGHDT and CDR2 YNNKEL (reference sequence). The CDR3 is 16 amino acids.

The V and J genes are TRBV7-9 and TRBJ2-7; TRBD2 matches 9 bases. CDR1 is SEHNR and CDR2 is FQNEAQ in the germline V gene (reference sequence). V dropped 2 bases and J dropped 2; count of bases not matched to a gene: 4. This CDR3 has 15 residues. CDR3 residues: CASSLRRGGAYEQYF. The CDR3 nucleotides are TGTGCCAGCAGCTTACGGCGGGGGGGAGCCTACGAGCAGTACTTC.

This clone is a singleton in its sample. The V gene is TRBV7-9, the J gene TRBJ1-4; no clear D. From germline, CDR1 is SEHNR and CDR2 FQNEAQ (reference sequence). Trimming pared 8 bases from V and 10 bases from J, leaving 11 bases between. CDR3 size: 11 residues. The DNA for the CDR3 is TGTGCCAGCGGACTGGGGTCAAAACTGTTTTTT. Its protein product is CASGLGSKLFF.

This chain joins TRBV30 and TRBJ1-5; D remains unclear. Trimming cost V 0 bases and J 5 bases, with 8 bases left between them. The CDR3 covers 13 residues. From germline, CDR1 is GTSNPN and CDR2 SVGIG (reference sequence). This CDR3 is CAWSVSGYQPQHF. The CDR3, as DNA: TGTGCCTGGAGTGTCTCAGGATATCAGCCCCAGCATTTT.

The chain employs TRBV29-1 and TRBJ1-1; a possible D gene is TRBD1 (6 bases). The V and J ends lost 7 bases and 4 bases respectively, with 16 bases between them. Germline CDR1 SQVTM, CDR2 ANQGSEA. This CDR3 contains 13 residues. The DNA of the CDR3 is TGCAGCGCCAACCTCCAGGGGCCCACTGAAGCTTTCTTT. This encodes CSANLQGPTEAFF.